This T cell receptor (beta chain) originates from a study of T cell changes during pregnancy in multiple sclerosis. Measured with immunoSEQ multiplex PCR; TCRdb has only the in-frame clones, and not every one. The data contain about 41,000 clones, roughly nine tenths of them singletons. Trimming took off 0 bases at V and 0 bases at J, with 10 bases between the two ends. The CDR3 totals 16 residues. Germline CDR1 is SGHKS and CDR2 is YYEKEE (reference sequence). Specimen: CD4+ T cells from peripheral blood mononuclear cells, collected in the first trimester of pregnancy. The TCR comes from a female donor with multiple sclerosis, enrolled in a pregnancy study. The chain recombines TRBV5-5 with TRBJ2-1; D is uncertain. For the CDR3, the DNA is TGTGCCAGCAGCTTGGCCCCCCTCAGCTCCTACAATGAGCAGTTCTTC. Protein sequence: CASSLAPLSSYNEQFF.